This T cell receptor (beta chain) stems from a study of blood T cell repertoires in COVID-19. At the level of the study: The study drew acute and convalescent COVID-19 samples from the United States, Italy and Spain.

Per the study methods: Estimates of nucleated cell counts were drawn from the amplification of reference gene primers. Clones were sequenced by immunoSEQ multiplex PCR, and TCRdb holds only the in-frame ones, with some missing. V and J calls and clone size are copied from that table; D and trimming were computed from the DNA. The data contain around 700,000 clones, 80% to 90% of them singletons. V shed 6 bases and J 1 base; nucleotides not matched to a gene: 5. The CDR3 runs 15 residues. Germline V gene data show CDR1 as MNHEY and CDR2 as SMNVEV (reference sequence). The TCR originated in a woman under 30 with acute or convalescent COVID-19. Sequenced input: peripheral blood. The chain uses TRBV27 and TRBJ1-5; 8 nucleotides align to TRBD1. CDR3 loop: CASRGTGGSNQPQHF. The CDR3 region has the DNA TGTGCCAGCAGAGGGACAGGAGGGAGCAATCAGCCCCAGCATTTT.